The 7 T cell receptor beta chains listed next were all sequenced from one sample in a study of a mutant IDH1 vaccine in newly diagnosed glioma. Antigens of these TCRs are unknown. Sequencing was performed with immunoSEQ multiplex PCR; in TCRdb, only in-frame clones are kept and a portion is missing. The sample has roughly 86,000 clones; 89% are singletons. Time point meaning: week 47, end of study. Vaccinated patients received 300 ug of mutant IDH1 20-mer peptide per dose, with topical imiquimod. This material consisted of PBMCs, taken from a glioma patient whose treatment included an IDH1 peptide vaccine. The receptors shown here come from a woman aged 50 to 60 with glioma.

In DNA, the CDR3 is TGTGCCAGCAGTTTTCCAGGGGGCGGATACACCGGGGAGCTGTTTTTT. Residues: CASSFPGGGYTGELFF. V usage is TRBV6-5 and J usage is TRBJ2-2; TRBD1 matches 8 bases. The CDR3 consists of 16 residues. From germline, CDR1 is MNHEY and CDR2 SVGAGI. V lost 4 bases and J lost 3; bases outside the gene matches: 7.

The genes are TRBV7-2 and TRBJ1-1; no clear D. The germline gives CDR1 SGHTA, CDR2 FQGNSA. The CDR3 loop spans 15 amino acids. Trimming removed 1 base from V and 0 bases from J, with 9 bases in between. CDR3: CASSLDLWLNTEAFF. Written as DNA, the CDR3 is TGTGCCAGCAGCTTAGATTTGTGGTTGAACACTGAAGCTTTCTTT.

V is TRBV5-6 and J is TRBJ2-7; 8 bases map to TRBD2. The length of the CDR3 is 13 residues. In germline, CDR1 is SGHDT, CDR2 YYEEEE. With 5 bases clipped from V and 6 bases from J, the junction kept 7 bases outside the gene matches. CDR3 sequence: CASSPGLVLEQYF. CDR3 sequence (DNA): TGTGCCAGCAGTCCGGGACTAGTTCTCGAGCAGTACTTC.

The rearrangement joins TRBV9 to TRBJ2-7; D perhaps matches TRBD1 (5 bases). V was cut by 4 bases and J by 1 base, with 15 bases left in between. The CDR3 runs to 15 residues. Per germline, CDR1 SGDLS and CDR2 YYNGEE. The CDR3 DNA follows: TGTGCCAGCAGCCCCCCACCGACAGCTTCCTACGAGCAGTACTTC. Its translation is CASSPPPTASYEQYF.

The rearrangement links TRBV9 to TRBJ2-7; TRBD1 might be the D (6 bases). Germline V gives CDR1 SGDLS, CDR2 YYNGEE. V was clipped by 0 bases and J by 3 bases, with 13 bases between them. The CDR3 totals 15 residues. The CDR3 loop reads CASSVGNGGGYEQYF. The DNA for the CDR3 is TGTGCCAGCAGCGTAGGGAATGGGGGCGGCTACGAGCAGTACTTC.

The chain carries TRBV20-1 and TRBJ2-1, with D hard to call. The V gene's germline CDR1 is DFQATT and CDR2 SNEGSKA (reference sequence). The CDR3 sequence is 11 residues long. Trimming stripped 5 bases from V and 11 bases from J, with 13 bases between. As DNA, the CDR3 is TGCAGTGCTTTCGACTCTCCGCAGCAGTTCTTC. The encoded protein is CSAFDSPQQFF.

The genes are TRBV7-8 and TRBJ2-5; D is unresolved. The CDR3 is 14 residues long. V lost 2 bases and J 1 base, leaving 8 bases between the germline ends. CDR1 is SGHVS and CDR2 is FQNEAQ in the germline V gene. In nucleotides, the CDR3 is TGTGCCAGCAGCTTATGGACGGCCCAAGAGACCCAGTACTTC. Translation gives CASSLWTAQETQYF.